This is a list of T cell receptor beta chains from one sample in a study of T cell repertoires in cytomegalovirus infection. These TCRs are of unknown antigen specificity. TCRdb itself ran the reads through MiXCR, one entry per CDR3 protein. The sample contains about 400,000 distinct CDR3 sequences, roughly 36% of which appear only once. Sample: cultured PBMCs, taken from culture after CMV antigen stimulation. All receptors derive from a human donor in good health (CMV status not recorded). Some clones in this sample may be carry-over from other donors' samples. Each CDR3 is given with its conserved first and last residue. The order of the fields is clone size, J gene, D gene, V gene, CDR3 protein, CDR3 DNA. The D gene is left open where the match is weak. Clone size is stated in some rows and not others, as once, few, many or a class when expanded.

>-|TRBJ1-1|-|TRBV4-1
CASSQGQAVNTEAFF
TGCGCCAGCAGCCAAGGACAGGCGGTGAACACTGAAGCTTTCTTT
>once|TRBJ1-1|-|TRBV12-3/TRBV12-4
CASRGRGAEAFF
TGTGCCAGCAGAGGACGGGGCGCTGAAGCTTTCTTT
>few|TRBJ2-2|TRBD2|TRBV7-9
CASSRRLAGVNTGELFF
TGTGCCAGCAGCCGGCGACTAGCGGGAGTGAACACCGGGGAGCTGTTTTTT
>few|TRBJ2-7|-|TRBV7-2
CASSLASPAYEQYF
TGTGCCAGCAGCTTAGCGTCCCCAGCCTACGAGCAGTACTTC
>-|TRBJ2-5|-|TRBV28
CASSEQGMETQYF
TGTGCCAGCAGTGAACAGGGTATGGAGACCCAGTACTTC
>-|TRBJ1-1|-|TRBV14
CASSQDRHTEAFF
TGTGCCAGCAGCCAGGATAGGCATACTGAAGCTTTCTTT
>many|TRBJ2-3|-|TRBV4-3
CASSQGYRDTFTDTQYF
TGCGCCAGCAGCCAAGGCTACCGGGACACATTCACAGATACGCAGTATTTT
>-|TRBJ2-2|TRBD2|TRBV6-1
CATPGLAKHTGELFF
TGTGCCACCCCGGGACTAGCGAAGCACACCGGGGAGCTGTTTTTT
>-|TRBJ2-1|TRBD2|TRBV4-3
CASSQEWDYSHEQFF
TGCGCCAGCAGCCAAGAATGGGACTATTCGCATGAGCAGTTCTTC
>many|TRBJ2-5|-|TRBV7-2
CASSLVVLGQGAQYF
TGTGCCAGCAGCTTAGTAGTACTGGGTCAAGGGGCCCAGTACTTC